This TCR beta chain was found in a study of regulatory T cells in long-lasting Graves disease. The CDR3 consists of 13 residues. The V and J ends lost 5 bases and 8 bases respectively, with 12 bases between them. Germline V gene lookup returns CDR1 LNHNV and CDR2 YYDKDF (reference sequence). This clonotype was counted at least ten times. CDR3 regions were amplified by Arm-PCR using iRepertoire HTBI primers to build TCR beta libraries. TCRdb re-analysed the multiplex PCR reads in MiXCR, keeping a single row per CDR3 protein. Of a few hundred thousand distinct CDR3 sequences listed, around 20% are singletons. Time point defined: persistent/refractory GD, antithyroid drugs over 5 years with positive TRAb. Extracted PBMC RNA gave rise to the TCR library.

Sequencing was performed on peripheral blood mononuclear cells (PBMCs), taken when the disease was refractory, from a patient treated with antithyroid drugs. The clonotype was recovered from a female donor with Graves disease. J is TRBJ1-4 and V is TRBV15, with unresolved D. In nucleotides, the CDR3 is TGTGCCACCAGCGTCCGGGTGAGGGAAAAACTGTTTTTT. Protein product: CATSVRVREKLFF.